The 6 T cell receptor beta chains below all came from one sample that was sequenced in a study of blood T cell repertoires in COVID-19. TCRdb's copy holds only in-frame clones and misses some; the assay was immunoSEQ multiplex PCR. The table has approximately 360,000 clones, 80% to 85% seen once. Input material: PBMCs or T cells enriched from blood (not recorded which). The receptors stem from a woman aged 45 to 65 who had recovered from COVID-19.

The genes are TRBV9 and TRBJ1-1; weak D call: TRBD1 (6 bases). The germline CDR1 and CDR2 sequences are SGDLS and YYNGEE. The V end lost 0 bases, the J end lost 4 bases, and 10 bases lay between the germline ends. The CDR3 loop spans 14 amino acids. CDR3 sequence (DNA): TGTGCCAGCAGCGTAGCGGGAGGGGGCACTGAAGCTTTCTTT. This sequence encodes CASSVAGGGTEAFF.

CDR3 sequence (DNA): TGTGCCAGCAGACCCGGACAGGGAAATGAAAAACTGTTTTTT. This codes for CASRPGQGNEKLFF. J is TRBJ1-4 and V is TRBV27, with 8 bases identical to TRBD1. Looked up from germline, CDR1 is MNHEY and CDR2 is SMNVEV (reference sequence). The CDR3 runs to 14 residues. J was trimmed by 5 bases and V by 6 bases; bases with no gene match: 5. The variable domain in full, with the rest retrieved from reference TRBV27 and TRBJ1-4, is EAQVTQNPRYLITVTGKKLTVTCSQNMNHEYMSWYRQDPGLGLRQIYYSMNVEVTDKGDVPEGYKVSRKEKRNFPLILESPSPNQTSLYFCASRPGQGNEKLFFGSGTQLSVL.

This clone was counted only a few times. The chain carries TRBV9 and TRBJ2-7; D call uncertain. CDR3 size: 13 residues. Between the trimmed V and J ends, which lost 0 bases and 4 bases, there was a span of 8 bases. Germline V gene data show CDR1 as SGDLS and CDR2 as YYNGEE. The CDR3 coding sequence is TGTGCCAGCAGCGTAGCTGTTAATTACGAGCAGTACTTC. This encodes CASSVAVNYEQYF.

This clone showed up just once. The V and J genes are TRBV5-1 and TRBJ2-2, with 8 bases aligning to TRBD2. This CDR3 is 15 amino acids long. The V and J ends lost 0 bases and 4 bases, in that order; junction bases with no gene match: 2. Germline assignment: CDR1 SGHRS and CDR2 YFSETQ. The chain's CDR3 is CASSLGSGSTGELFF. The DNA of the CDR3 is TGCGCCAGCAGCTTGGGAAGCGGGAGCACCGGGGAGCTGTTTTTT.

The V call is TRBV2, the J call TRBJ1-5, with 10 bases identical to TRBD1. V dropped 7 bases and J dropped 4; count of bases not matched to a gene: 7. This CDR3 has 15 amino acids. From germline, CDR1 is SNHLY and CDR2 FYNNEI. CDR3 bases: TGTGCCAGCATCCGGGACAGGGGTCGGAATCAGCCCCAGCATTTT. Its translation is CASIRDRGRNQPQHF.

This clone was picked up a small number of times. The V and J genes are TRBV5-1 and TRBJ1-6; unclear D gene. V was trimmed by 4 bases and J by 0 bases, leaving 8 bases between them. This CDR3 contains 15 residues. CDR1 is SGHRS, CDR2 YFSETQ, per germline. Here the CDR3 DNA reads TGCGCCAGCAGCCCGCGGAGCTCCTATAATTCACCCCTCCACTTT. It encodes CASSPRSSYNSPLHF.